The 22 T cell receptor beta chains listed next were all sequenced from one sample in a study of cytomegalovirus exposure and HLA in healthy donors. In the PCR, 60 Vbeta and 13 Jbeta primers were used. Data came from immunoSEQ multiplex PCR; TCRdb stores just in-frame clones and leaves some out. Of about 120,000 clones in the sample, less than 65% were seen once. Sequences were obtained from PBMCs. The receptor set was obtained from a middle-aged man in good health and CMV-seropositive.

CDR3 in DNA: TGCGCCAGCAGCTTCACTAGCGGGGGCTCCTACGAGCAGTACTTC. This gives the protein CASSFTSGGSYEQYF. The rearrangement uses TRBV5-1 and TRBJ2-7, with 11 bases fitting TRBD2. Germline lookup yields CDR1 SGHRS and CDR2 YFSETQ. The CDR3 is 15 amino acids. The V gene end was trimmed by 2 bases and the J gene end by 0 bases; junction bases not matched to a gene: 1.

This chain uses TRBV7-9 with TRBJ2-3; D unclear. Trimming took 2 bases from V and 4 from J, leaving 7 bases between them. Per the germline V gene, CDR1 is SEHNR and CDR2 is FQNEAQ (reference sequence). CDR3 length equals 13 residues. The CDR3 spells CASSLTVPDTQYF. Here the CDR3 DNA reads TGTGCCAGCAGCTTAACAGTTCCAGATACGCAGTATTTT. The variable domain in full, with the rest retrieved from reference TRBV7-9 and TRBJ2-3, is DTGVSQNPRHKITKRGQNVTFRCDPISEHNRLYWYRQTLGQGPEFLTYFQNEAQLEKSRLLSDRFSAERPKGSFSTLEIQRTEQGDSAMYLCASSLTVPDTQYFGPGTRLTVL.

This clone was observed a handful of times. V and J are TRBV10-1 and TRBJ1-1, with TRBD1 as a possible D gene (5 bases). CDR3 length: 12 residues. In germline, CDR1 is WNHNN, CDR2 SYGVQD (reference sequence). Trimming left V 6 bases short and J 1 base short, with 6 bases between. This CDR3 reads CASSRENTEAFF. The CDR3 DNA follows: TGCGCCAGCAGCAGGGAGAACACTGAAGCTTTCTTT.

The chain recombines TRBV4-1 with TRBJ2-7; TRBD2 matches at 8 bases. Germline V lookup: CDR1 MGHRA, CDR2 YSYEKL. The CDR3 is 17 residues long. V gave up 0 bases and J gave up 4 bases; unmatched junction bases: 11. This CDR3 reads CASSQDPQRGSAYEQYF. The CDR3 DNA sequence: TGCGCCAGCAGCCAAGATCCTCAGCGGGGGTCTGCATACGAGCAGTACTTC.

The rearrangement links TRBV5-1 to TRBJ2-3; D gene ambiguous. V lost 4 bases and J 0 bases, leaving 15 bases between the germline ends. CDR3 length: 16 residues. Germline CDR1 SGHRS, CDR2 YFSETQ. The DNA of the CDR3 is TGCGCCAGCAGCGTCGATGGTCGGTTTAGCACAGATACGCAGTATTTT. Translating it yields CASSVDGRFSTDTQYF.

Written as DNA, the CDR3 is TGTGCCAGTAGTACGCACAGGGACACTGAAGCTTTCTTT. Protein sequence: CASSTHRDTEAFF. J is TRBJ1-1 and V is TRBV19, with D maybe TRBD1 (6 bases). The CDR3 consists of 13 residues. Trimming took off 4 bases at V and 3 bases at J, with 9 bases between the two ends. The germline gives CDR1 LNHDA, CDR2 SQIVND (reference sequence).

The genes are TRBV28 and TRBJ1-1; the D gene is possibly TRBD1 (6 bases). The CDR3 consists of 14 residues. The germline V gene encodes CDR1 MDHEN and CDR2 SYDVKM. Deletions cut 3 bases from V and 4 bases from J, with 12 bases between. CDR3 residues: CASSLAFRGTEAFF. As DNA, the CDR3 is TGTGCCAGCAGTTTGGCTTTCAGGGGCACTGAAGCTTTCTTT.

The V gene is TRBV27, the J gene TRBJ2-7; 7 nucleotides agree with TRBD1. The V segment lost 2 bases and the J segment 7 bases; nucleotides outside the gene matches: 8. This CDR3 comprises 14 residues. The germline CDR1 and CDR2 sequences are MNHEY and SMNVEV (reference sequence). CDR3: CASSLTRDSNEQYF. The CDR3 bases are TGTGCCAGCAGTTTAACCCGGGACAGTAATGAGCAGTACTTC.

V is TRBV6-5 and J is TRBJ2-1, with D perhaps matching TRBD2 (7 bases). This CDR3 spans 15 amino acids. CDR1 is MNHEY and CDR2 is SVGAGI in the germline V gene. The germline V and J ends were trimmed by 4 bases and 12 bases, with 22 bases remaining between them. The CDR3 loop is CASSSIRWGGPGQFF. The DNA for the CDR3 is TGTGCCAGCAGTTCCATTAGGTGGGGGGGCCCTGGGCAGTTCTTC.

Only a few counts were recorded for this clone. V gene TRBV6-1 combines with J gene TRBJ1-4; tentative D call: TRBD1 (5 bases). This CDR3 spans 15 amino acids. V shed 5 bases and J shed 3 bases, with 13 bases lying between them. The germline gives CDR1 MNHNS, CDR2 SASEGT. The CDR3 spells CASSLYRRANEKLFF. CDR3 nucleotide sequence: TGTGCCAGCAGTCTTTACAGGCGAGCTAATGAAAAACTGTTTTTT.

V gene TRBV11-1 combines with J gene TRBJ2-3; maybe TRBD2 (5 bases). Between the trimmed V and J ends, which lost 2 bases and 2 bases, there was a span of 14 bases. The CDR3 runs to 16 residues. Germline V gene lookup returns CDR1 SGHAT and CDR2 FQDESV (reference sequence). The CDR3 reads CASSLSDYLNTDTQYF. The CDR3, as DNA: TGTGCCAGCAGCTTATCAGACTACCTTAACACAGATACGCAGTATTTT. Full variable domain (rest looked up from reference TRBV11-1 and TRBJ2-3): EAEVAQSPRYKITEKSQAVAFWCDPISGHATLYWYRQILGQGPELLVQFQDESVVDDSQLPKDRFSAERLKGVDSTLKIQPAELGDSAMYLCASSLSDYLNTDTQYFGPGTRLTVL.

V usage is TRBV9 and J usage is TRBJ2-5; the D gene is possibly TRBD1 (6 bases). V lost 4 bases to trimming and J lost 4 bases, with 20 bases between them. Germline V CDR1 and CDR2: SGDLS, YYNGEE. CDR3 length: 16 amino acids. The CDR3, as DNA: TGTGCCAGCAGCTACACCGCAGGGGACGGACGAGAGACCCAGTACTTC. It yields the protein CASSYTAGDGRETQYF.

This sequence joins TRBV18 and TRBJ2-7; D might be TRBD1 (6 bases). CDR1 is KGHSH and CDR2 is LQKENI in the germline V gene. V lost 3 bases to trimming and J lost 3 bases, with 12 bases between them. There are 14 residues in the CDR3. CDR3 sequence reads: CASSPSTGFYEQYF. As DNA, the CDR3 is TGTGCCAGCTCACCTAGTACAGGGTTCTACGAGCAGTACTTC. The full variable domain, completed using reference TRBV18 and TRBJ2-7, is NAGVMQNPRHLVRRRGQEARLRCSPMKGHSHVYWYRQLPEEGLKFMVYLQKENIIDESGMPKERFSAEFPKEGPSILRIQQVVRGDSAAYFCASSPSTGFYEQYFGPGTRLTVT.

The chain couples TRBV6-6 to TRBJ2-7; 10 nucleotides line up with TRBD2. After removal of 5 bases from V and 5 bases from J, the junction contained 9 bases not matched to a gene. The CDR3 extends over 15 amino acids. CDR1 and CDR2 from the germline V gene are MNHNY and SVGAGI (reference sequence). CDR3 residues: CASSNLAGVLHEQYF. The CDR3 DNA reads as TGTGCCAGCAGTAACCTAGCGGGAGTACTCCACGAGCAGTACTTC.

The V gene is TRBV10-3, the J gene TRBJ1-5; no reliable D call. The CDR3 has 16 residues. CDR1 and CDR2 from the germline V gene are ENHRY and SYGVKD. Trimming took off 0 bases at V and 5 bases at J, with 14 bases between the two ends. Written as DNA, the CDR3 is TGTGCCATCAGTGAGTCAAAGTCAGCCGGAGATCAGCCCCAGCATTTT. Its translation is CAISESKSAGDQPQHF.

This clone was seen only a few times. J is TRBJ1-1 and V is TRBV6-5; TRBD1 is a possible D gene (6 bases). Germline CDR1 reads MNHEY; CDR2 reads SVGAGI. Trimming pared 2 bases from V and 3 bases from J, leaving 13 bases between. The CDR3 is 15 residues long. This CDR3 reads CASSYQRGSYTEAFF. The CDR3 DNA follows: TGTGCCAGCAGTTACCAGAGGGGGTCCTACACTGAAGCTTTCTTT.

The V gene is TRBV7-3, the J gene TRBJ2-7; 8 positions agree with TRBD1. Germline V gene data show CDR1 as SGHTA and CDR2 as FQGTGA. J lost 4 bases, V lost 2 bases, and 7 bases had no gene match. The CDR3 consists of 15 residues. CDR3 in DNA: TGTGCCAGCAGCTTATATGCGGGACAGGATTACGAGCAGTACTTC. This encodes CASSLYAGQDYEQYF.

The rearrangement links TRBV4-1 to TRBJ2-1, with 15 bases aligning to TRBD2. Germline V CDR1 and CDR2: MGHRA, YSYEKL. Germline trimming cut 5 bases from V and 5 bases from J; bases unmatched to any gene: 16. The CDR3 is 20 residues long. This CDR3 reads CASSTRTSGGGMGINNEQFF. CDR3 coding DNA: TGCGCCAGCAGCACCCGGACTAGCGGGGGGGGAATGGGGATAAACAATGAGCAGTTCTTC.

This chain uses TRBV10-3 with TRBJ2-1; TRBD2 agrees at 7 bases. This CDR3 spans 13 amino acids. CDR1 ENHRY and CDR2 SYGVKD come from the germline V gene. V gave up 3 bases and J gave up 9 bases; unmatched junction bases: 5. CDR3 sequence: CAISEVTSTEQFF. CDR3 DNA sequence: TGTGCCATCAGTGAAGTGACTAGCACTGAGCAGTTCTTC.

The chain links TRBV11-2 to TRBJ2-5; D is perhaps TRBD2 (6 bases). The ends were cut back, 1 base at V and 1 base at J, with 10 bases in the middle. The CDR3 has 15 residues. Germline V lookup: CDR1 SGHAT, CDR2 FQNNGV. The CDR3 DNA reads TGTGCCAGCAGCTTAGGTCTAGCGACCCAAGAGACCCAGTACTTC. This sequence encodes CASSLGLATQETQYF.

The chain uses TRBV5-6 and TRBJ2-3; 10 nucleotides line up with TRBD2. V lost 4 bases, J lost 5 bases, and 7 bases stayed unmatched. The CDR3 is 15 residues long. The germline CDR1 and CDR2 sequences are SGHDT and YYEEEE. In nucleotides, the CDR3 is TGTGCCAGCAGCGCCTCTAGCGGGAGTAAAGATACGCAGTATTTT. This sequence encodes CASSASSGSKDTQYF.

This clone was seen a handful of times. The rearrangement joins TRBV4-1 to TRBJ2-5; TRBD2 matches at 7 bases. Germline trimming cut 1 base from V and 5 bases from J; bases unmatched to any gene: 13. The CDR3 covers 17 residues. Germline CDR1 MGHRA, CDR2 YSYEKL. CDR3 coding DNA: TGCGCCAGCAGCCAAGGAGATGGGAGGGTACGGTTGGAGACCCAGTACTTC. Translating it yields CASSQGDGRVRLETQYF.